Below, 9 T cell receptor beta chains from the same sample are listed, as sequenced in a study of CD8 T cells in Susac syndrome. cDNA came from 0.5 to 1 ug RNA primed by random hexamers. MiXCR, run by TCRdb on the immunoSEQ multiplex PCR reads, gives a single entry per CDR3 protein. Of more than 100,000 distinct CDR3 sequences listed, around 85% are singletons. The sequencing sample was made of CD8+ T cells from PBMCs. These receptors were collected from a human donor with multiple sclerosis.

The V and J genes are TRBV4-3 and TRBJ1-2; the match to TRBD1 covers 10 bases. The CDR3 is 18 amino acids. The germline gives CDR1 LGHNA, CDR2 YSLEER. With 0 bases clipped from V and 0 bases from J, the junction kept 7 bases outside the gene matches. CDR3 in amino acids: CASSQDSLGTGANYGYTF. CDR3 coding DNA: TGCGCCAGCAGCCAAGATAGTCTCGGGACAGGGGCTAACTATGGCTACACCTTC.

The chain employs TRBV9 and TRBJ1-2, with D possibly being TRBD1 (5 bases). V lost 3 bases and J lost 1, with 25 bases in between. The germline V gene encodes CDR1 SGDLS and CDR2 YYNGEE. This CDR3 comprises 19 residues. The CDR3 region is CASSGRGTQRGRINYGYTF. CDR3 bases: TGTGCCAGCAGCGGGAGGGGAACCCAACGTGGTCGGATTAACTATGGCTACACCTTC. The whole variable domain, filled in from reference TRBV9 and TRBJ1-2, reads DSGVTQTPKHLITATGQRVTLRCSPRSGDLSVYWYQQSLDQGLQFLIQYYNGEERAKGNILERFSAQQFPDLHSELNLSSLELGDSALYFCASSGRGTQRGRINYGYTFGSGTRLTVV.

The chain uses TRBV4-2 and TRBJ2-5; tentatively, D is TRBD1 (5 bases). This CDR3 region has 16 residues. The V and J ends lost 1 base and 2 bases respectively, with 14 bases between them. Germline lookup yields CDR1 LGHNA and CDR2 YNFKEQ. DNA of the CDR3: TGTGCCAGCAGCCAAGGCACCGTTAAGGGGCAAGAGACCCAGTACTTC. Translated: CASSQGTVKGQETQYF.

The chain couples TRBV2 to TRBJ2-7; D gene unclear. V was cut by 3 bases and J by 2 bases, with 5 bases left in between. There are 12 residues in the CDR3. Germline V gene sequence: CDR1 SNHLY, CDR2 FYNNEI. The CDR3 DNA sequence: TGTGCCAGCAGTGACACTACCTACGAGCAGTACTTC. Protein sequence: CASSDTTYEQYF.

This chain connects TRBV7-8 to TRBJ2-3, with 12 bases fitting TRBD2. Germline CDR1 reads SGHVS; CDR2 reads FQNEAQ. J was trimmed by 1 base and V by 6 bases; bases with no gene match: 2. CDR3 length equals 15 residues. CDR3 DNA: TGTGCCAGCAGGCCTAGCGGGGGGGGCACAGATACGCAGTATTTT. Translated: CASRPSGGGTDTQYF. The full variable domain, completed using reference TRBV7-8 and TRBJ2-3, is GAGVSQSPRYKVAKRGQDVALRCDPISGHVSLFWYQQALGQGPEFLTYFQNEAQLDKSGLPSDRFFAERPEGSVSTLKIQRTQQEDSAVYLCASRPSGGGTDTQYFGPGTRLTVL.

This chain joins TRBV20-1 and TRBJ2-7; D unresolved. Trimming took off 4 bases at V and 2 bases at J, with 12 bases between the two ends. From germline, CDR1 is DFQATT and CDR2 SNEGSKA (reference sequence). This CDR3 comprises 13 residues. The CDR3 loop reads CSAISRPAYEQYF. CDR3 nucleotide sequence: TGCAGTGCTATCTCCAGGCCGGCCTACGAGCAGTACTTC.

This clonotype has more than one count but fewer than ten. The chain combines TRBV4-3 with TRBJ1-5; the D is unclear. From germline, CDR1 is LGHNA and CDR2 YSLEER. Trimming took 4 bases from V and 0 from J, leaving 7 bases between them. The CDR3 sequence is 14 residues long. The CDR3 spells CASSPGASNQPQHF. The CDR3 region has the DNA TGCGCCAGCAGCCCGGGTGCTAGCAATCAGCCCCAGCATTTT.

The chain carries TRBV12-3 or TRBV12-4 and TRBJ2-1; 12 positions match TRBD1. Trimming at V came to 5 bases and at J to 12 bases, leaving 5 bases not matched to a gene. The CDR3 spans 13 residues. In DNA, the CDR3 is TGTGCCAGCAGTGATCGGGACAGGGGGCGGCAGTTCTTC. It yields the protein CASSDRDRGRQFF.

CDR3 loop: CASSLIPYKYGYTF. CDR3 bases: TGTGCCAGCAGCTTGATACCTTATAAATATGGCTACACCTTC. This rearrangement joins TRBV7-9 to TRBJ1-2; D is ambiguous. Germline CDR1 and CDR2: SEHNR and FQNEAQ (reference sequence). Trimming took off 3 bases at V and 5 bases at J, with 13 bases between the two ends. The length of the CDR3 is 14 residues.